This entry describes one TCR beta chain. Sequencing used immunoSEQ multiplex PCR; TCRdb keeps in-frame clones, though not all of them. Of around 190,000 clones listed, about 86% are singletons. The source of the sample is a study of blood T cell repertoires in COVID-19. Germline V gene data show CDR1 as SQVTM and CDR2 as ANQGSEA. Trimming removed 5 bases from V and 2 bases from J, with 13 bases in between. The CDR3 is made up of 14 amino acids. The rearrangement uses TRBV29-1 and TRBJ2-1, with D maybe TRBD1 (6 bases). The sequenced sample consisted of peripheral blood. This sequence was found in a man aged 45-65 years with active or convalescent COVID-19. The CDR3 loop is CSVSGQSTYNEQFF. CDR3 sequence (DNA): TGCAGCGTTTCAGGACAGAGCACCTACAATGAGCAGTTCTTC.